This T cell receptor beta chain appears in the sequencing data of a study of cytotoxic CD8 clonotypes in ibrutinib-treated CLL (dated by TCRdb to the early 2020s). In the study overall: The cohort was composed of 11 relapsed/refractory and roughly 16 treatment-naive patients; IGHV unmutated status was identified in some 17 patients. Partial responses were observed in approximately 24 patients and complete responses in 2; after a median follow-up of 68 months, remission was maintained in roughly 14 patients and progression was observed in 12. An average of 255,043 productive templates and around 100,000 productive rearrangements was obtained per sample. Cryopreserved peripheral blood mononuclear cells were obtained before treatment, at response, and at either sustained remission or disease progression. Of the approximately 86 participants in the trial, approximately 25 had longitudinal samples available. Response samples were obtained after a median of around eleven months of treatment, with a range of roughly 6 to 40 months. Patients were still on ibrutinib when every remission and progressive disease sample was collected.

A word on this clone: The antigen this receptor binds is unknown. It has no much larger one-base neighbor in the sample; base qualities were not kept.

Findings and caveats that apply to the study as a whole: Public clonotypes were rare and either shrank or stayed stable during treatment, and the rise in clonality at ibrutinib response reflected expansion of private clonotypes. At baseline, clonality was higher than in age-matched healthy donors and showed a strong correlation with circulating CD8+ T-cell counts. Sampling times were not matched between patients in sustained remission and patients whose disease was progressing, and lymph node repertoires were not examined. Clonality rose at ibrutinib response, remained stable during sustained remission, and dropped back toward baseline at progression.

For TCR beta library preparation, 1.5 to 2 micrograms of genomic DNA were extracted from the cryopreserved PBMCs. Longitudinal blood samples from CLL patients on ibrutinib monotherapy were analyzed using high-throughput TCR beta sequencing. Patients were enrolled in a phase 2 open-label single-center ibrutinib monotherapy trial. A MiSeq instrument was used for deep resolution sequencing, which targeted depths ranging from 1 in 1 million up to 1 in 200,000 T cells, with coverage averaging 10x for each clonotype. The immunoSEQ hsTCRB Kit was used to generate the TCR beta libraries. As for how the authors treated the data: The data were analyzed with ImmunoSEQ Analyzer and ImmunoSEQ Data Assistant, and V, D and J gene assignments followed IMGT definitions. Clonality, which ranges from 0 to 1, was calculated as one minus the normalized Shannon entropy of productive rearrangement frequencies. Public clonotype analysis was restricted to overrepresented clonotypes comprising at least 0.05% of each patient's repertoire. Around 12 age-matched healthy donor repertoires from immuneACCESS were used as controls for clonality. Here the immuneACCESS table is served through TCRdb, limited to in-frame sequences with V and J called. Missing clones are a known gap in these copies; in checked studies unresolved V genes cover under half, and the rest lacks a known reason. V, J and clone size are taken as reported in that table, and D and trimming were inferred from the DNA itself. The sample data list roughly 330,000 clones, and 60% to 80% of these were observed just once. The ten most abundant clones make up around 6.3% of the sample.

Sequencing was performed on PBMCs, taken after 36 months of ibrutinib treatment. The source of this sequence is a human donor with chronic lymphocytic leukemia.

The DNA is TGCAGCGTTGGGGACACCACGGGCACCGGGGAGCTGTTTTTT. This yields the protein CSVGDTTGTGELFF. Recombination connected TRBV29-1 to TRBJ2-2; the D gene is perhaps TRBD1, on 6 matching bases. Reading from cysteine to phenylalanine, the CDR3 counts 14 amino acids. Only the CDR3 DNA stays, 42 bases, in frame from base 1. CDR1 and CDR2, per the germline V gene, are SQVTM and ANQGSEA. V drops 4 bases and J drops 4 bases, leaving 13 bases in between.